Listed below are T cell receptor beta chains from one sample, sequenced in a study of response to subunit inactivated influenza vaccine. TCRdb independently ran MiXCR on the RT-PCR reads; one entry per CDR3 protein. Counted here are about 240,000 distinct CDR3 sequences, 12% occurring once; the ten biggest clones make up more than 7%. Sequenced here: non-naive T cells sorted from PBMCs, sampled roughly 2 weeks before vaccination. Receptors originate from a man aged 45-65 years who received an inactivated influenza vaccine. Both conserved end residues are part of each CDR3. Each record gives: J gene, D gene, V gene, clone size, CDR3 DNA, CDR3 protein. D genes are given only for firm matches. Size is omitted from some rows. Given values are once, few, many or a class for expanded clones.

>TRBJ1-1|-|TRBV11-2|many
TGTGCCAGCAGCTTAGTCCCCGGGACTGAAGCTTTCTTT
CASSLVPGTEAFF
>TRBJ2-3|TRBD1|TRBV2|-
TGTGCCCGCCGACAGGGTTTTTTAACAGATACGCAGTATTTT
CARRQGFLTDTQYF
>TRBJ2-1|-|TRBV27|few
TGTGCCAGCAGTTTCGGGAAGGACCAGCAGTTCTTC
CASSFGKDQQFF
>TRBJ2-4|-|TRBV28|-
TGTGCCAGCAGTCCGAAAATATTCCCGACCTGGTTAGCCAAAAACATTCAGTACTTC
CASSPKIFPTWLAKNIQYF
>TRBJ2-2|-|TRBV28|few
TGTGCCAGCAGTTTACCCTTCCCTGACAGGGAGGTCACCGGGGAGCTGTTTTTT
CASSLPFPDREVTGELFF
>TRBJ1-1|-|TRBV20-1|few
TGCAGTGCTAGAGGCCGGACATGGACGAACACTGAAGCTTTCTTT
CSARGRTWTNTEAFF
>TRBJ2-7|-|TRBV5-1|few
TGCGCCAGCAGCCCGACTCCTTACAGTTCCCAAGAGCAGTACTTC
CASSPTPYSSQEQYF
>TRBJ2-7|TRBD1|TRBV2|many
TGTGCCAGCAGCCGTGGGGACAGGGTGGACGAGCAGTACTTC
CASSRGDRVDEQYF
>TRBJ2-3|-|TRBV12-3/TRBV12-4|-
TGTGCCAGCAGTTTCCTCGGGAGTGATACGCAGTATTTT
CASSFLGSDTQYF
>TRBJ1-1|-|TRBV28|few
TGTGCCAGCAGCCCTATAATGGGAAACACTGAAGCTTTCTTT
CASSPIMGNTEAFF
>TRBJ2-4|TRBD2|TRBV4-2|-
TGTGCCAGCAGCCGGGCTAGCGGGAGATACATTCAGTACTTC
CASSRASGRYIQYF
>TRBJ1-5|-|TRBV12-3/TRBV12-4|-
TGTGCCAGCAGTCCCCTGGATAGCAATCAGCCCCAGCATTTT
CASSPLDSNQPQHF
>TRBJ2-2|-|TRBV6-2/TRBV6-3|few
TGTGCCAGCAGTTATATGCCAACCGGGGAGCTGTTTTTT
CASSYMPTGELFF
>TRBJ2-7|TRBD1|TRBV20-1|few
TGCAGTGCTACCCCCCCCAACAGGGGGGCCCGGGAGCAGTACTTC
CSATPPNRGAREQYF
>TRBJ2-3|TRBD2|TRBV18|few
TGTGCCAGCTCACCCAGACGACTAGCGGGTGAACGCACAGATACGCAGTATTTT
CASSPRRLAGERTDTQYF
>TRBJ2-7|-|TRBV2|-
TGTGCCAGCAGCCGGGACACTGGTCGTAAGCAGTACTTC
CASSRDTGRKQYF
>TRBJ2-7|TRBD1|TRBV7-9|few
TGTGCCAGCAGCTTAGCGGGCAGGGGGCTCAACGAGCAGTACTTC
CASSLAGRGLNEQYF
>TRBJ2-5|-|TRBV6-2/TRBV6-3|few
TGTGCCAGCAGTTATGCGGTGTCACGGTCAGAGACCCAGTACTTC
CASSYAVSRSETQYF
>TRBJ1-1|-|TRBV4-1|-
TGCGCCAGCAGCCAAGGGTATGGGGGGCTTGCTGAAGCTTTCTTT
CASSQGYGGLAEAFF
>TRBJ1-1|TRBD1|TRBV28|-
TGTGCCAGCATAAAACAGGGGAGACGTGAAGCTTTCTTT
CASIKQGRREAFF
>TRBJ2-7|-|TRBV20-1|-
TGCAGTGCTAGTTTCCGGGGCGGTTTGTACGAGCAGTACTTC
CSASFRGGLYEQYF
>TRBJ1-2|TRBD1|TRBV20-1|many
TGCAGTGCTTCCGGGACAGTCTATGGCTACACCTTC
CSASGTVYGYTF
>TRBJ2-7|TRBD2|TRBV10-3|few
TGTGCCATCAGTGTGGCTAGCGGGATACACGAGCAGTACTTC
CAISVASGIHEQYF
>TRBJ2-1|TRBD2|TRBV4-3|many
TGCGCCAGCAGCCAGACTAGCGGGTCGTCCTACAATGAGCAGTTCTTC
CASSQTSGSSYNEQFF
>TRBJ1-4|-|TRBV5-5|few
TGTGCCAGCAGCCAGACGGCCTCTAATGAAAAACTGTTTTTT
CASSQTASNEKLFF
>TRBJ1-1|-|TRBV3-1|-
TGTGCCAGCAGCCAAGCTGGTGGGAACACTGAAGCTTTCTTT
CASSQAGGNTEAFF
>TRBJ2-5|TRBD2|TRBV12-3/TRBV12-4|many
TGTGCCATCCGTGGACTAGCGGGAGACGAAGAGACCCAGTACTTC
CAIRGLAGDEETQYF
>TRBJ2-3|TRBD1|TRBV7-2|-
TGTGCCAGCAGCTTAGCGCTCCCTACAGGGGGGAGGGATACGCAGTATTTT
CASSLALPTGGRDTQYF
>TRBJ1-2|-|TRBV20-1|many
TGCAGTGCTAGCATGGGGGTTGGAAGTTACGAGGCTAACTATGGCTACACCTTC
CSASMGVGSYEANYGYTF
>TRBJ2-7|TRBD1|TRBV18|-
TGTGCCAGCTCAGCGACAGGGGTTTCCTACGAGCAGTACTTC
CASSATGVSYEQYF
>TRBJ2-5|-|TRBV7-8|-
TGTGCCAGCAGCTTCAACCGGGACGTTTATCAAGAGACCCAGTACTTC
CASSFNRDVYQETQYF
>TRBJ1-3|-|TRBV4-1|-
TGCGCCAGCAGCCAAGGGGTGGCCTCTGGAAACACCATATATTTT
CASSQGVASGNTIYF
>TRBJ1-1|-|TRBV12-3/TRBV12-4|few
TGTGCCAGCAGCCTGGTTAAGACTGAAGCTTTCTTT
CASSLVKTEAFF
>TRBJ1-4|-|TRBV4-3|many
TGCGCCAGCAGCCAAGATTTTATAGCCAGAGGAGGGGAAAAACTGTTTTTT
CASSQDFIARGGEKLFF
>TRBJ2-5|TRBD1|TRBV5-1|-
TGCGCCAGCAGCGGACAGGACAGGGTAGAGACCCAGTACTTC
CASSGQDRVETQYF
>TRBJ2-7|TRBD1|TRBV20-1|-
TGCAGTGCTCTGGACAGGTGGAACTCCTACGAGCAGTACTTC
CSALDRWNSYEQYF
>TRBJ1-2|TRBD1|TRBV29-1|few
TGCAGCTTCCTCGGACAGGGGTCTGGCTACACCTTC
CSFLGQGSGYTF
>TRBJ2-3|-|TRBV9|few
TGTGCCAGCAGCGGTCGTGGAGGGAGCACAGATACGCAGTATTTT
CASSGRGGSTDTQYF
>TRBJ2-3|TRBD1|TRBV20-1|-
TGCAGTGCGCGAAGGGGGACAGTTAGCACAGATACGCAGTATTTT
CSARRGTVSTDTQYF
>TRBJ1-1|-|TRBV5-1|-
TGCGCCAGCAGCTTGGGAGGGAGAATCACTGAAGCTTTCTTT
CASSLGGRITEAFF
>TRBJ2-1|-|TRBV20-1|-
TGCAGTGCACAGAGGGGTCGGAATGAGCAGTTCTTC
CSAQRGRNEQFF
>TRBJ2-5|TRBD1|TRBV7-6|few
TGTGCCAGCAGCTTAATGTCGACAGGGGAGACCCAGTACTTC
CASSLMSTGETQYF
>TRBJ2-5|-|TRBV9|few
TGTGCCAGCAGCGTAGGGGCCCAGGTAAACCAAGAGACCCAGTACTTC
CASSVGAQVNQETQYF
>TRBJ2-7|-|TRBV2|-
TGTGCCAGCAGTGAACGTTCAGGGAGAGTCGGCGAGCAGTACTTC
CASSERSGRVGEQYF
>TRBJ2-1|-|TRBV7-3|-
TGTGCCAGCAGCTCCGCCGGGACCCCGGACAATGAGCAGTTCTTC
CASSSAGTPDNEQFF
>TRBJ2-7|-|TRBV20-1|-
TGCAGTGCTAGCGACAAGGTCGGTTTCTACGAGCAGTACTTC
CSASDKVGFYEQYF
>TRBJ2-5|-|TRBV15|-
TGTGCCACCAGCAGGGGCCAAGAGACCCAGTACTTC
CATSRGQETQYF
>TRBJ2-1|-|TRBV12-3/TRBV12-4|-
TGTGCCTGCAGTTTAGGGGCCCGGAACTCTATATACAATGAGCAGTTCTTC
CACSLGARNSIYNEQFF
>TRBJ2-1|-|TRBV28|-
TGTGCCAGCAGGACCTACAATGAGCAGTTCTTC
CASRTYNEQFF
>TRBJ2-7|TRBD2|TRBV3-1|-
TGTGCCAGCAGCCAAGCTACGGGACTAGCGGCAAACGAGCAGTACTTC
CASSQATGLAANEQYF
>TRBJ2-1|TRBD2|TRBV28|-
TGTGCCAGCAGTTTATTCTTGGGACTAGCGCCTTCCTACAATGAGCAGTTCTTC
CASSLFLGLAPSYNEQFF
>TRBJ2-1|TRBD2|TRBV7-3|many
TGTGCCAGCAGCAAGGGACTAGCGGGACCCCAGGAGCAGTTCTTC
CASSKGLAGPQEQFF